This is a list of T cell receptor beta chains from one sample in a study of blood T cell repertoires in COVID-19. Sequencing used immunoSEQ multiplex PCR; TCRdb keeps in-frame clones, though not all of them. The sample has 390,000 or so clones, over 75% seen once. The specimen was peripheral blood. All receptors come from a woman between 25 and 40 years old with COVID-19, enrolled during active disease. The CDR3 runs from the conserved cysteine through the conserved F or W. D genes are given only for firm matches. Where a row states a size, it is once, few, many or the class of an expanded clone; other rows omit it.

.,.,TRBJ2-1,TRBV30,CAWKSGTYNEQFF,TGTGCCTGGAAATCAGGGACCTACAATGAGCAGTTCTTC
.,.,TRBJ2-5,TRBV10-3,CAISESRETQYF,TGTGCCATCAGTGAGTCGCGGGAGACCCAGTACTTC
.,.,TRBJ2-2,TRBV6-5,CASSYSAGGSGELFF,TGTGCCAGCAGTTACTCGGCAGGGGGGTCCGGGGAGCTGTTTTTT
.,.,TRBJ2-7,TRBV30,CAWNRVSYEQYF,TGTGCCTGGAACAGAGTCTCCTACGAGCAGTACTTC
.,.,TRBJ2-7,TRBV3-1/TRBV3-2,CASSQEGATIF,TGTGCCAGCAGCCAAGAGGGGGCCACCATCTTC
.,TRBD1,TRBJ2-4,TRBV4-1,CASSQVTGVGNIQYF,TGCGCCAGCAGCCAAGTTACAGGGGTAGGAAACATTCAGTACTTC
.,.,TRBJ1-3,TRBV11-2,CASSLQGSFGNTIYF,TGTGCCAGCAGCTTACAGGGCTCATTTGGAAACACCATATATTTT
.,.,TRBJ2-7,TRBV6-6,CASSYSMASYEQYF,TGTGCCAGCAGTTACTCGATGGCCAGCTACGAGCAGTACTTC
few,TRBD1,TRBJ1-1,TRBV6-5,CASSLGQAWSFF,TGTGCCAGCAGTTTAGGACAGGCTTGGTCTTTCTTT
.,TRBD1,TRBJ1-1,TRBV28,CASSLWGQGKAFF,TGTGCCAGCAGTTTATGGGGACAGGGGAAAGCTTTCTTT
.,.,TRBJ2-7,TRBV28,CASSRAYEQYF,TGTGCCAGCAGCAGGGCGTACGAGCAGTACTTC
.,TRBD1,TRBJ1-6,TRBV27,CASSARTGGFNNSPLHF,TGTGCCAGCAGTGCCCGGACAGGGGGCTTTAATAATTCACCCCTCCACTTT
.,TRBD1,TRBJ2-7,TRBV10-1,CASSGGQGSYEQYF,TGCGCCAGCAGTGGAGGACAGGGATCCTACGAGCAGTACTTC
.,TRBD2,TRBJ2-1,TRBV19,CASSPGLAGVGEQFF,TGTGCCAGTAGTCCGGGACTAGCGGGAGTTGGTGAGCAGTTCTTC
.,.,TRBJ2-2,TRBV7-8,CASNSGGNTGELFF,TGTGCCAGCAATAGCGGAGGGAACACCGGGGAGCTGTTTTTT
.,TRBD2,TRBJ2-1,TRBV30,CAWSVGSGSFNEQFF,TGTGCCTGGAGTGTAGGTAGCGGGAGTTTTAATGAGCAGTTCTTC
.,.,TRBJ2-1,TRBV11-2,CASSPFGPYNEQFF,TGTGCCAGCAGTCCCTTTGGCCCCTACAATGAGCAGTTCTTC
.,TRBD2,TRBJ2-3,TRBV5-1,CASFLAESTDTQYF,TGCGCCAGCTTTCTAGCGGAAAGCACAGATACGCAGTATTTT
.,TRBD1,TRBJ1-2,TRBV5-1,CASSLAGTAYGYTF,TGCGCCAGCAGCTTGGCCGGGACAGCCTATGGCTACACCTTC
.,.,TRBJ1-2,TRBV10-3,CAISEGTVNYGYTF,TGTGCCATCAGTGAGGGAACAGTGAACTATGGCTACACCTTC
.,.,TRBJ2-1,TRBV10-2,CASSEGSYNEQFF,TGCGCCAGCAGTGAGGGCAGCTACAATGAGCAGTTCTTC
.,TRBD1,TRBJ2-7,TRBV5-1,CASSMGQGAYEQYF,TGCGCCAGCAGTATGGGACAGGGGGCCTACGAGCAGTACTTC
.,.,TRBJ1-5,TRBV6-5,CASGRGVHQPQHF,TGTGCCAGTGGGCGGGGGGTTCATCAGCCCCAGCATTTT
.,.,TRBJ2-1,TRBV4-3,CASSQERAPSYNEQFF,TGCGCCAGCAGCCAAGAGAGAGCCCCCTCCTACAATGAGCAGTTCTTC